These T cell receptor beta chains were read from a single sample in a study of blood T cell repertoires in COVID-19. The repertoire was sequenced with immunoSEQ multiplex PCR; TCRdb's copy has only in-frame clones and lacks some. The sample holds fewer than 400,000 clones, over 70% seen once. The specimen sequenced was PBMCs or T cells enriched from blood (not recorded which). Receptors were obtained from a man aged 30 to 39 who had recovered from COVID-19. Both conserved end residues are part of each CDR3. Each record gives: CDR3 protein, CDR3 DNA, clone size, D gene, V gene, J gene. A D gene is named only where the DNA matches it firmly. Clone size is stated in some rows and not others, as once, few, many or a class when expanded.

CDR3 protein: CASHTGTSGGWETQYF
CDR3 DNA: TGCGCCAGCCACACCGGGACTAGCGGGGGTTGGGAGACCCAGTACTTC
clone size: -
D gene: TRBD2
V gene: TRBV5-1
J gene: TRBJ2-5

CDR3 protein: CASSLGRWNTEAFF
CDR3 DNA: TGTGCCAGCAGCTTAGGCCGGTGGAACACTGAAGCTTTCTTT
clone size: -
D gene: -
V gene: TRBV7-8
J gene: TRBJ1-1

CDR3 protein: CASSLKLNQPQHF
CDR3 DNA: TGTGCCAGCAGTTTAAAGCTGAATCAGCCCCAGCATTTT
clone size: -
D gene: -
V gene: TRBV28
J gene: TRBJ1-5

CDR3 protein: CASSEGLAAYEQYF
CDR3 DNA: TGTGCCAGCAGTGAGGGGTTAGCGGCCTACGAGCAGTACTTC
clone size: -
D gene: -
V gene: TRBV2
J gene: TRBJ2-7

CDR3 protein: CASSAAGTGGISERNIQYF
CDR3 DNA: TGTGCCAGCAGTGCTGCCGGGACAGGGGGCATTTCGGAACGAAACATTCAGTACTTC
clone size: -
D gene: TRBD1
V gene: TRBV27
J gene: TRBJ2-4

CDR3 protein: CASSYYRQGVSKFLAKNIQYF
CDR3 DNA: TGTGCCAGCAGTTACTACCGACAGGGGGTATCAAAATTCCTAGCCAAAAACATTCAGTACTTC
clone size: -
D gene: TRBD1
V gene: TRBV6-2/TRBV6-3
J gene: TRBJ2-4

CDR3 protein: CATSRGGQGRSGANVLTF
CDR3 DNA: TGTGCCACCAGCAGGGGGGGACAGGGGAGGTCTGGGGCCAACGTCCTGACTTTC
clone size: once
D gene: TRBD1
V gene: TRBV15
J gene: TRBJ2-6

CDR3 protein: CARSWRGLAGGLGANVLTF
CDR3 DNA: TGCGCCCGCAGCTGGCGTGGGCTAGCGGGGGGGCTTGGGGCCAACGTCCTGACTTTC
clone size: -
D gene: TRBD2
V gene: TRBV5-1
J gene: TRBJ2-6

CDR3 protein: CASSLLAGGRGTDTQYF
CDR3 DNA: TGTGCCAGCAGCTTGTTAGCGGGGGGGCGAGGGACAGATACGCAGTATTTT
clone size: -
D gene: TRBD2
V gene: TRBV5-4
J gene: TRBJ2-3

CDR3 protein: CASSLRQGGQETQYF
CDR3 DNA: TGCGCCAGCAGCTTGAGGCAGGGAGGGCAAGAGACCCAGTACTTC
clone size: -
D gene: TRBD2
V gene: TRBV5-1
J gene: TRBJ2-5

CDR3 protein: CASTTTGGADEQYF
CDR3 DNA: TGTGCCAGTACTACGACAGGTGGAGCGGACGAGCAGTACTTC
clone size: once
D gene: -
V gene: TRBV19
J gene: TRBJ2-7

CDR3 protein: CASSLVPGYEQYF
CDR3 DNA: TGTGCCAGCAGCTTAGTCCCGGGGTACGAGCAGTACTTC
clone size: -
D gene: -
V gene: TRBV11-3
J gene: TRBJ2-7

CDR3 protein: CASSQDLPSGGALSYEQYF
CDR3 DNA: TGTGCCAGCAGCCAAGATCTGCCTAGCGGGGGGGCCTTGAGCTACGAGCAGTACTTC
clone size: -
D gene: TRBD2
V gene: TRBV3-1/TRBV3-2
J gene: TRBJ2-7

CDR3 protein: CASSQDRGQGYEKLFF
CDR3 DNA: TGCGCCAGCAGCCAAGATAGGGGTCAGGGATATGAAAAACTGTTTTTT
clone size: few
D gene: -
V gene: TRBV4-1
J gene: TRBJ1-4

CDR3 protein: CASSLSGTGILAGVETQYF
CDR3 DNA: TGTGCCAGCAGCTTATCCGGGACAGGGATCCTAGCGGGGGTGGAGACCCAGTACTTC
clone size: -
D gene: -
V gene: TRBV7-7
J gene: TRBJ2-5

CDR3 protein: CASSFTGGNQPQHF
CDR3 DNA: TGTGCCAGCAGTTTTACAGGGGGCAATCAGCCCCAGCATTTT
clone size: once
D gene: TRBD1
V gene: TRBV27
J gene: TRBJ1-5

CDR3 protein: CASSSGTGMYEQYF
CDR3 DNA: TGCGCCAGCAGCTCCGGGACAGGGATGTACGAGCAGTACTTC
clone size: once
D gene: TRBD1
V gene: TRBV5-1
J gene: TRBJ2-7

CDR3 protein: CASSQGLAGIGTQYF
CDR3 DNA: TGTGCCAGCAGCCAAGGACTAGCGGGGATCGGGACCCAGTACTTC
clone size: -
D gene: TRBD2
V gene: TRBV3-1/TRBV3-2
J gene: TRBJ2-5

CDR3 protein: CASSQAAGYEQYF
CDR3 DNA: TGCGCCAGCAGCCAGGCGGCGGGTTACGAGCAGTACTTC
clone size: -
D gene: -
V gene: TRBV4-1
J gene: TRBJ2-7

CDR3 protein: CASSLLVAGGRTYNEQFF
CDR3 DNA: TGTGCCAGCAGCTTGTTGGTAGCGGGGGGGAGGACCTACAATGAGCAGTTCTTC
clone size: -
D gene: TRBD2
V gene: TRBV5-4
J gene: TRBJ2-1

CDR3 protein: CASSLRLGETQYF
CDR3 DNA: TGTGCCAGCAGCTTACGACTAGGCGAGACCCAGTACTTC
clone size: -
D gene: -
V gene: TRBV7-3
J gene: TRBJ2-5

CDR3 protein: CASSLDRGAYGYTF
CDR3 DNA: TGTGCCAGCAGCTTAGACAGGGGCGCGTATGGCTACACCTTC
clone size: -
D gene: TRBD1
V gene: TRBV7-2
J gene: TRBJ1-2

CDR3 protein: CASSYFAGGPVEQYF
CDR3 DNA: TGTGCCAGCAGTTATTTTGCGGGGGGGCCGGTCGAGCAGTACTTC
clone size: -
D gene: TRBD2
V gene: TRBV6-6
J gene: TRBJ2-7

CDR3 protein: CASSYSAGAGYTF
CDR3 DNA: TGTGCCAGCAGTTACTCGGCAGGGGCTGGCTACACCTTC
clone size: -
D gene: -
V gene: TRBV6-5
J gene: TRBJ1-2

CDR3 protein: CSVAGSSYEQYF
CDR3 DNA: TGCAGCGTTGCGGGTTCCTCCTACGAGCAGTACTTC
clone size: -
D gene: -
V gene: TRBV29-1
J gene: TRBJ2-7

CDR3 protein: CASSLFQDQGAAQPQHF
CDR3 DNA: TGTGCCAGCAGTTTATTTCAAGATCAGGGGGCAGCTCAGCCCCAGCATTTT
clone size: once
D gene: TRBD1
V gene: TRBV27
J gene: TRBJ1-5

CDR3 protein: CASSARGSNEKLFF
CDR3 DNA: TGTGCCAGCAGCGCCAGGGGCTCTAATGAAAAACTGTTTTTT
clone size: -
D gene: -
V gene: TRBV7-2
J gene: TRBJ1-4

CDR3 protein: CASRAAGGEQFF
CDR3 DNA: TGTGCCAGCAGGGCAGCGGGGGGTGAGCAGTTCTTC
clone size: -
D gene: TRBD2
V gene: TRBV6-6
J gene: TRBJ2-1

CDR3 protein: CASSIPGNLGGYTF
CDR3 DNA: TGTGCCAGTAGTATTCCAGGGAACCTAGGGGGCTACACCTTC
clone size: -
D gene: -
V gene: TRBV19
J gene: TRBJ1-2

CDR3 protein: CASSLGTYSNQPQHF
CDR3 DNA: TGTGCCAGCAGCTTGGGCACATATAGCAATCAGCCCCAGCATTTT
clone size: -
D gene: -
V gene: TRBV5-6
J gene: TRBJ1-5

CDR3 protein: CASGLGVNYGYTF
CDR3 DNA: TGTGCCAGCGGACTAGGGGTAAACTATGGCTACACCTTC
clone size: once
D gene: -
V gene: TRBV9
J gene: TRBJ1-2

CDR3 protein: CASSTRQGPEAFF
CDR3 DNA: TGCGCCAGCAGCACCCGACAGGGGCCCGAAGCTTTCTTT
clone size: once
D gene: TRBD1
V gene: TRBV5-1
J gene: TRBJ1-1

CDR3 protein: CASSSGQFNEKLFF
CDR3 DNA: TGTGCCAGCAGTTCCGGACAGTTCAATGAAAAACTGTTTTTT
clone size: -
D gene: -
V gene: TRBV28
J gene: TRBJ1-4

CDR3 protein: CASSLSGTGYGYTF
CDR3 DNA: TGTGCCAGCAGCTTAAGTGGGACAGGCTATGGCTACACCTTC
clone size: -
D gene: TRBD1
V gene: TRBV7-2
J gene: TRBJ1-2

CDR3 protein: CATSETTGGYGYTF
CDR3 DNA: TGTGCCACCAGTGAAACGACAGGGGGCTATGGCTACACCTTC
clone size: -
D gene: TRBD1
V gene: TRBV24-1
J gene: TRBJ1-2

CDR3 protein: CASSEGMKGRYGYTF
CDR3 DNA: TGTGCCAGCAGTGAAGGGATGAAGGGGCGCTATGGCTACACCTTC
clone size: -
D gene: -
V gene: TRBV6-1
J gene: TRBJ1-2

CDR3 protein: CASSLARRGLTETQYF
CDR3 DNA: TGTGCCAGCAGCCTAGCGCGGAGGGGTTTGACGGAGACCCAGTACTTC
clone size: once
D gene: -
V gene: TRBV7-8
J gene: TRBJ2-5

CDR3 protein: CAISRGTYEQYF
CDR3 DNA: TGTGCCATCAGTAGGGGTACCTACGAGCAGTACTTC
clone size: once
D gene: -
V gene: TRBV10-3
J gene: TRBJ2-7

CDR3 protein: CASSLEGRGGAYEQYF
CDR3 DNA: TGCGCCAGCAGCTTGGAAGGTAGGGGAGGGGCCTACGAGCAGTACTTC
clone size: -
D gene: TRBD2
V gene: TRBV5-1
J gene: TRBJ2-7

CDR3 protein: CASSDLGGTGNTIYF
CDR3 DNA: TGCGCCAGCAGCGACCTCGGGGGGACCGGAAACACCATATATTTT
clone size: -
D gene: -
V gene: TRBV5-1
J gene: TRBJ1-3

CDR3 protein: CPRSDGGGSSYNEQFF
CDR3 DNA: TGTCCCCGCAGTGACGGGGGGGGGAGCTCCTACAATGAGCAGTTCTTC
clone size: -
D gene: TRBD2
V gene: TRBV2
J gene: TRBJ2-1

CDR3 protein: CASRDRVDGYTF
CDR3 DNA: TGCGCCAGCCGAGACAGGGTTGATGGCTACACCTTC
clone size: -
D gene: TRBD1
V gene: TRBV5-1
J gene: TRBJ1-2

CDR3 protein: CASSFGTANQPQHF
CDR3 DNA: TGTGCCAGCAGCTTTGGGACAGCTAATCAGCCCCAGCATTTT
clone size: -
D gene: TRBD1
V gene: TRBV11-2
J gene: TRBJ1-5

CDR3 protein: CAWSVLANTEAFF
CDR3 DNA: TGTGCCTGGAGTGTGTTGGCGAACACTGAAGCTTTCTTT
clone size: once
D gene: -
V gene: TRBV30
J gene: TRBJ1-1

CDR3 protein: CASSLDTSGLRSYNEQFF
CDR3 DNA: TGTGCCAGCAGCTTGGATACTAGCGGTCTACGCTCCTACAATGAGCAGTTCTTC
clone size: -
D gene: TRBD2
V gene: TRBV13
J gene: TRBJ2-1

CDR3 protein: CASSSPGQVNEKLFF
CDR3 DNA: TGTGCCAGCAGCTCCCCGGGACAGGTTAATGAAAAACTGTTTTTT
clone size: -
D gene: TRBD1
V gene: TRBV7-9
J gene: TRBJ1-4

CDR3 protein: CASSQAGTSNEKLFF
CDR3 DNA: TGTGCCAGCAGTCAAGCCGGGACATCGAATGAAAAACTGTTTTTT
clone size: -
D gene: -
V gene: TRBV28
J gene: TRBJ1-4

CDR3 protein: CASSPPQNHAGELFF
CDR3 DNA: TGTGCCAGCTCACCTCCGCAGAACCATGCCGGGGAGCTGTTTTTT
clone size: -
D gene: -
V gene: TRBV18
J gene: TRBJ2-2